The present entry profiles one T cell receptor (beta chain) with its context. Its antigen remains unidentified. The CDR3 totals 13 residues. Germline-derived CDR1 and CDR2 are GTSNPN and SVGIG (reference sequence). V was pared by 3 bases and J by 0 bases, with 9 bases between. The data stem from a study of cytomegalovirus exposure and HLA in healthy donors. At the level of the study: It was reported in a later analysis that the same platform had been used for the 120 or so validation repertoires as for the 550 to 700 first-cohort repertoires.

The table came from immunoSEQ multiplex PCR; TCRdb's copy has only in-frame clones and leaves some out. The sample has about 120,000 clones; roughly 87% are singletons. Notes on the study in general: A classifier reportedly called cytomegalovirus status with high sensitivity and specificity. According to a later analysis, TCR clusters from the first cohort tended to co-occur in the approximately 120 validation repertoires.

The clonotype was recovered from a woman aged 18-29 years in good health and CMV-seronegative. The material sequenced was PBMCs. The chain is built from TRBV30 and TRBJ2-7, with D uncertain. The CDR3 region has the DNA TGTGCCTGGAGAGTGGGCCACTCCTACGAGCAGTACTTC. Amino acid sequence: CAWRVGHSYEQYF.